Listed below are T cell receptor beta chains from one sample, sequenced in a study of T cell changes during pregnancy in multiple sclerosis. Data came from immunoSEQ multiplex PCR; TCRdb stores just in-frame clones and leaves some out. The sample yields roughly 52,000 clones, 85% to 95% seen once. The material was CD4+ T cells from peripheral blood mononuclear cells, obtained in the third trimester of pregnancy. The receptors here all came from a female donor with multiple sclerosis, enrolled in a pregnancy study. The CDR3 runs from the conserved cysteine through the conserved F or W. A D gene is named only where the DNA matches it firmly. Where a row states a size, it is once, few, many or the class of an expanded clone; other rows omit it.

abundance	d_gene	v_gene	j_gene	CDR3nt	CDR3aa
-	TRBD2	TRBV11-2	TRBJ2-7	TGTGCCAGCAGTTTGGTAGGCGGACTAGCTTCGTACGAGCAGTACTTC	CASSLVGGLASYEQYF
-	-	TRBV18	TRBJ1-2	TGTGCCAGCTCACCAAAGGGGCGAGGTGGCTACACCTTC	CASSPKGRGGYTF
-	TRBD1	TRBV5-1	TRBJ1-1	TGCGCCAGCCGCGACAGGGATACTGAAGCTTTCTTT	CASRDRDTEAFF
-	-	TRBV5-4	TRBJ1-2	TGTGCCAGCAGCCTCGCTTTCGAGGGCTACACCTTC	CASSLAFEGYTF
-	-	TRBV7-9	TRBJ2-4	TGTGCCAGCAGCTTAGGGCTGGTAGCCAAAAACATTCAGTACTTC	CASSLGLVAKNIQYF
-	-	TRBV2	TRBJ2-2	TGTGCCAGCAGTGTTATGTGGGGGGGCTACACCGGGGAGCTGTTTTTT	CASSVMWGGYTGELFF
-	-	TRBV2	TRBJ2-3	TGTGCCAGCACGAGACTAGTAATAAACTCAGATACGCAGTATTTT	CASTRLVINSDTQYF
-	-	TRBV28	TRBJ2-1	TGTGCCAGCAGTTTAAATACTAGGGATGAGCAGTTCTTC	CASSLNTRDEQFF
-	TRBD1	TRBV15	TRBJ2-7	TGTGCCACCAGCAGAGCGGGACAGGCTTCCTACGAGCAGTACTTC	CATSRAGQASYEQYF
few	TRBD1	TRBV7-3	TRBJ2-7	TGTGCCAGCAGCCAATTCGGGACAGGGGCTTTCGAGCAGTACTTC	CASSQFGTGAFEQYF
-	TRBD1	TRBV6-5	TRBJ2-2	TGTGCCAGCAGTTACGTCCAGGGGGCGGGTCCTCCAAAGCTGTTTTTT	CASSYVQGAGPPKLFF
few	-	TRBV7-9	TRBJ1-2	TGTGCCAGCAGTAGAACTGAGCGCTACACCTTC	CASSRTERYTF
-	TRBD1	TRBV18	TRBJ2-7	TGTGCCAGCTCACTGGGGACAGGGGCAACCTACGAGCAGTACTTC	CASSLGTGATYEQYF
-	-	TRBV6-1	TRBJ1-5	TGTGCCAGCAGTGCGGACACTTTAAGCAATCAGCCCCAGCATTTT	CASSADTLSNQPQHF
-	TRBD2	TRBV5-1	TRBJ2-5	TGCGCCAGCAGCTTGGGACTAGCGGGAATGGAGACCCAGTACTTC	CASSLGLAGMETQYF
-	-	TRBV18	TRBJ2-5	TGTGCCAGCTCACCATCTCAAGAGACCCAGTACTTC	CASSPSQETQYF
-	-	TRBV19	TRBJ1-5	TGTGCCAGTGGGAGTAGGGAGAGGAGCAATCAGCCCCAGCATTTT	CASGSRERSNQPQHF
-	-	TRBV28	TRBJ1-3	TGTGCCAGCAGTTTTACCAGGGAAGGAAACACCATATATTTT	CASSFTREGNTIYF
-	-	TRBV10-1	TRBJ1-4	TGCGCCAGCAGTGAGCGCCCCCGACAGGCATTCACCGGAAGTGAAAAACTGTTTTTT	CASSERPRQAFTGSEKLFF
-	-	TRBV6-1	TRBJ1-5	TGTGCCAGCAGCCCGACTCTAAGGGGTCAGCCCCAGCATTTT	CASSPTLRGQPQHF
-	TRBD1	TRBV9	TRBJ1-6	TGTGCCAGCAGCCCAGGGGACAGGGTTAATTCACCCCTCCACTTT	CASSPGDRVNSPLHF
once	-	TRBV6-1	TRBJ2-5	TGTGCCAGCAGTGAAGAGGTCTTGGGAGGGACCCAGTACTTC	CASSEEVLGGTQYF
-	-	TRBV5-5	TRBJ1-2	TGTGCCAGCAGCTTGAATGCGAGGAATAACTATGGCTACACCTTC	CASSLNARNNYGYTF
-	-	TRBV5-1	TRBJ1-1	TGCGCCAGCAGCTTCCCCGGGGGGGGGCAGGAAGCTTTCTTT	CASSFPGGGQEAFF
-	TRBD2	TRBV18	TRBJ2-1	TGTGCCAGCTCACCGGGAGCTAGCGGGGGGGATGAGCAGTTCTTC	CASSPGASGGDEQFF
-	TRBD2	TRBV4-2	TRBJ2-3	TGTGCCAGCAGCCTCGGGACTAGCGGGAGGGATAGCACAGATACGCAGTATTTT	CASSLGTSGRDSTDTQYF
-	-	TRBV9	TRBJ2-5	TGTGCCAGCAGCGTAGGGAGTGCGAAAGCGGAGACCCAGTACTTC	CASSVGSAKAETQYF
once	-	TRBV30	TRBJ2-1	TGTGCCTGGAGGCAGGGCAGCAATGAGCAGTTCTTC	CAWRQGSNEQFF
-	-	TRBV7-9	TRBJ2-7	TGTGCCAGCAGCTTAGGCCGTGGAGTCCACGAGCAGTACTTC	CASSLGRGVHEQYF
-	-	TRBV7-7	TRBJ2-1	TGTGCCAGCAGCTTAGACGGTGGGGCGCACAATGAGCAGTTCTTC	CASSLDGGAHNEQFF
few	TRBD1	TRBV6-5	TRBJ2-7	TGTGCCAGCAGTAAGACAGGGGAAGGGGCCTACGAGCAGTACTTC	CASSKTGEGAYEQYF
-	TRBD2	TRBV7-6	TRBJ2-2	TGTGCCAGCAGCTTAGGCGGGAGTACTACCACCGGGGAGCTGTTTTTT	CASSLGGSTTTGELFF
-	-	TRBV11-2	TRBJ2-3	TGTGCCAGCAGCTTAGGGGCTGGTACGCAGTATTTT	CASSLGAGTQYF
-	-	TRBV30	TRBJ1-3	TGTGCCTCCACCGGGGTCTCCTCTGGAAACACCATATATTTT	CASTGVSSGNTIYF
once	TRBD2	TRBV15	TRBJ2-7	TGTGCCACCAGCAGATTTGGCGGGAGGTTGGTCGAGCAGTACTTC	CATSRFGGRLVEQYF
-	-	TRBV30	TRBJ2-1	TGTGCCTGGAGTGCTGGGAGGCGGTTCCGCTCCTACAATGAGCAGTTCTTC	CAWSAGRRFRSYNEQFF
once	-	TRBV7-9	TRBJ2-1	TGTGCCAGCAGAAGAGACAATGAGCAGTTCTTC	CASRRDNEQFF
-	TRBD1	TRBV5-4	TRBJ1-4	TGTGCCAGCAGCTCGGGACAGGCACGCGAAAAACTGTTTTTT	CASSSGQAREKLFF
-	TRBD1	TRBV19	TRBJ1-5	TGTGCCAGTACCACAATACCCGGGACAGGGGGACGGCCGCCCCAGCATTTT	CASTTIPGTGGRPPQHF
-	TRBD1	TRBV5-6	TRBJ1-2	TGTGCCAGCAGTTCACCCGGGACAGACTATGGCTACACCTTC	CASSSPGTDYGYTF